The 31 T cell receptor beta chains below all came from one sample that was sequenced in a study of blood T cell repertoires in COVID-19. TCRdb keeps only in-frame clones here, not all; method: immunoSEQ multiplex PCR. Counted here are more than 300,000 clones, about 90% occurring once; the ten biggest clones make up 1.5% to 2%. Source material: peripheral blood. The receptors shown here come from a woman younger than 45 with COVID-19, enrolled during active disease.

This chain connects TRBV6-2 or TRBV6-3 to TRBJ1-5, with 7 bases lining up with TRBD1. V trimming: 6 bases; J trimming: 9 bases; junction bases outside the gene matches: 14. The germline V gene has CDR1 MNHEY and CDR2 SVGEGT. The CDR3 spans 15 residues. The CDR3 protein is CASSLRGPGEGPQHF. In DNA, the CDR3 is TGTGCCAGCAGCCTAAGGGGGCCAGGCGAGGGGCCCCAGCATTTT.

The gene calls are TRBV11-1 and TRBJ1-2, with D uncertain. The CDR3 runs to 13 residues. The V gene lost 8 bases and the J gene lost 8 bases, with 18 bases spanning the gap. Germline CDR1 reads SGHAT; CDR2 reads FQDESV (reference sequence). The CDR3 nucleotides are TGTGCCAGCCCATTGGGGAGGTATTACGGCTACACCTTC. Translating gives CASPLGRYYGYTF.

This clone has a single count. This sequence joins TRBV10-3 and TRBJ1-5; D not certain. The V end was cut by 0 bases, the J end by 7 bases, with 19 bases between. The CDR3 sequence is 17 residues long. Germline V lookup: CDR1 ENHRY, CDR2 SYGVKD. CDR3 in amino acids: CAISESNGLGDNQPQHF. Here the CDR3 DNA reads TGTGCCATCAGTGAGTCGAATGGACTTGGAGATAACCAGCCCCAGCATTTT.

V gene TRBV29-1 combines with J gene TRBJ1-2, with no clear D. Germline values: CDR1 SQVTM, CDR2 ANQGSEA. V was clipped by 4 bases and J by 6 bases, with 9 bases between them. CDR3 length equals 11 residues. The CDR3 sequence is CSVATRDGYTF. In DNA, the CDR3 is TGCAGCGTTGCAACTCGGGATGGCTACACCTTC.

V usage is TRBV29-1 and J usage is TRBJ1-2, with D unclear. CDR3 length: 15 residues. In germline, CDR1 is SQVTM, CDR2 ANQGSEA. V gave up 4 bases and J gave up 6 bases, with 21 bases separating them. The CDR3 reads CSVGAVLTPSHGYTF. In DNA, the CDR3 is TGCAGCGTTGGGGCAGTTCTCACCCCTTCTCATGGCTACACCTTC.

J is TRBJ1-2 and V is TRBV18; perhaps TRBD1 as D (5 bases). V lost 8 bases and J lost 8, with 18 bases in between. Germline V lookup: CDR1 KGHSH, CDR2 LQKENI. CDR3 length: 13 residues. The CDR3 loop is CASRTDSSSGYTF. The CDR3 coding sequence is TGTGCCAGCCGTACCGACAGCAGCTCGGGCTACACCTTC.

This chain uses TRBV27 with TRBJ2-2, with 8 nucleotides matching TRBD2. CDR1 and CDR2 (germline): MNHEY, SMNVEV (reference sequence). The CDR3 spans 17 residues. The ends lost 6 bases at V and 7 bases at J; junction bases unmatched: 16. CDR3 coding DNA: TGTGCCAGCAGGCCCTCCCTAGGCGGGGGGCTCAACGGGGAGCTGTTTTTT. As protein: CASRPSLGGGLNGELFF.

Notes on this clone: No DNA is shown, since the ends of the CDR3 on it are uncertain; the CDR3 is the one TCRdb lists. The V call is TRBV7-6, the J call TRBJ2-3; the table's D call TRBD2 went unverified against the DNA. Germline V gene lookup returns CDR1 SGHVS and CDR2 FNYEAQ. With termini counted, the CDR3 has 15 amino acids. The CDR3 here is CASSRDFGEADTQYF.

The V gene is TRBV27, the J gene TRBJ1-6; the D gene is possibly TRBD1 (5 bases). Trimming took off 6 bases at V and 6 bases at J, with 15 bases between the two ends. This CDR3 comprises 15 residues. Per germline, CDR1 MNHEY and CDR2 SMNVEV (reference sequence). The CDR3, as DNA: TGTGCCAGCAGACCCACGGGGGTGGGTAATTCACCCCTCCACTTT. Protein product: CASRPTGVGNSPLHF.

In its sample, this clone was seen once. This chain links TRBV18 with TRBJ2-1; 8 nucleotides agree with TRBD1. Trimming cost V 3 bases and J 6 bases; bases outside gene matches: 10. Germline V CDR1 and CDR2: KGHSH, LQKENI. There are 16 residues in the CDR3. The CDR3 spells CASSPTIGQGANEQFF. The CDR3 DNA reads TGTGCCAGCTCACCTACCATAGGACAGGGCGCCAATGAGCAGTTCTTC.

This rearrangement joins TRBV29-1 to TRBJ2-2; D perhaps matches TRBD1 (6 bases). Germline V gives CDR1 SQVTM, CDR2 ANQGSEA. This CDR3 contains 14 residues. V lost 0 bases and J 4 bases, leaving 9 bases between the germline ends. In DNA, the CDR3 is TGCAGCGTTGAAGAGGGGGCGGGCACCGGGGAGCTGTTTTTT. Its protein product is CSVEEGAGTGELFF.

The chain combines TRBV5-6 with TRBJ2-2, with TRBD2 matching over 11 bases. The CDR3 covers 17 residues. With V trimmed by 0 bases and J by 1 base, 2 bases remained unmatched. Germline CDR1 is SGHDT and CDR2 is YYEEEE. This chain's CDR3 is CASSLVGLAGNTGELFF. The CDR3, as DNA: TGTGCCAGCAGCTTGGTAGGACTAGCGGGGAACACCGGGGAGCTGTTTTTT.

This rearrangement joins TRBV11-2 to TRBJ2-7, with TRBD1 identical over 7 bases. Trimming removed 1 base from V and 2 bases from J; junction bases left unmatched: 2. Germline assignment: CDR1 SGHAT and CDR2 FQNNGV. This CDR3 has 14 amino acids. The CDR3 DNA reads as TGTGCCAGCAGCTTAGGGACAGGAGCCTACGAGCAGTACTTC. Translating it yields CASSLGTGAYEQYF.

This chain joins TRBV30 and TRBJ1-1; D gene uncertain. The V end was cut by 3 bases, the J end by 4 bases, with 12 bases between. This CDR3 comprises 13 residues. Germline values: CDR1 GTSNPN, CDR2 SVGIG (reference sequence). In DNA, the CDR3 is TGTGCCTGGAGGTTAGTGGGGAGCACTGAAGCTTTCTTT. Protein sequence: CAWRLVGSTEAFF.

The chain carries TRBV6-5 and TRBJ1-4; D unclear. Trimming cost V 8 bases and J 3 bases, with 16 bases left between them. CDR3 length: 15 residues. Germline CDR1 is MNHEY and CDR2 is SVGAGI. The CDR3 here is CASRNLGSANEKLFF. The CDR3 DNA reads TGTGCCAGCCGCAATCTCGGGTCGGCTAATGAAAAACTGTTTTTT.

The chain carries TRBV5-5 and TRBJ1-1; D is possibly TRBD1 (5 bases). Trimming removed 0 bases from V and 0 bases from J, with 9 bases in between. The V gene's germline CDR1 is SGHKS and CDR2 YYEKEE (reference sequence). CDR3 length equals 15 residues. CDR3 sequence reads: CASSLGQSLNTEAFF. Written as DNA, the CDR3 is TGTGCCAGCAGCTTGGGACAGAGCCTGAACACTGAAGCTTTCTTT.

This chain links TRBV30 with TRBJ1-2; a weak D match, TRBD1 (5 bases). Per germline, CDR1 GTSNPN and CDR2 SVGIG (reference sequence). Deletions cut 0 bases from V and 7 bases from J, with 18 bases between. This CDR3 spans 15 amino acids. CDR3 in amino acids: CAWSVHNSGDGGYTF. CDR3 DNA: TGTGCCTGGAGTGTACACAACTCGGGGGACGGTGGCTACACCTTC.

Concerning this clone itself: Other nucleotide sequences in the sample specify the same CDR3. The chain uses TRBV6-5 and TRBJ1-1; 7 bases align to TRBD1. Germline values: CDR1 MNHEY, CDR2 SVGAGI. Trimming took 2 bases from V and 1 from J; bases not matched to a gene: 4. The CDR3 sequence is 15 residues long. The CDR3 region has the DNA TGTGCCAGCAGTTACCGACAGGGTACGAACACTGAAGCTTTCTTT. Translating it yields CASSYRQGTNTEAFF.

The V and J genes are TRBV6-1 and TRBJ1-1; D ambiguous. CDR1 is MNHNS and CDR2 is SASEGT in the germline V gene. Trimming stripped 1 base from V and 4 bases from J, with 10 bases between. The CDR3 runs to 14 residues. CDR3 bases: TGTGCCAGCAGTGAAGTGGTGTCGGGCACTGAAGCTTTCTTT. Residues: CASSEVVSGTEAFF.

V is TRBV5-5 and J is TRBJ1-2, with D possibly being TRBD1 (6 bases). The V end lost 0 bases, the J end lost 2 bases, and 14 bases lay between the germline ends. The CDR3 loop spans 16 amino acids. Per the germline V gene, CDR1 is SGHKS and CDR2 is YYEKEE (reference sequence). In DNA form, the CDR3 reads TGTGCCAGCAGCTTGGCTAGGACAGATCCGAACTATGGCTACACCTTC. It translates to CASSLARTDPNYGYTF.

This clone occurred once. The chain carries TRBV5-1 and TRBJ2-5, with 7 positions matching TRBD2. The germline gives CDR1 SGHRS, CDR2 YFSETQ. The junction had 10 bases not matched to a gene; V was cut back by 1 base and J by 7 bases. There are 15 residues in the CDR3. CDR3 amino acids: CASSLISGGGATQYF. In DNA, the CDR3 is TGCGCCAGCAGCTTGATTTCGGGGGGAGGGGCGACCCAGTACTTC.

This sequence joins TRBV27 and TRBJ1-4, with TRBD1 identical over 10 bases. The CDR3 spans 17 residues. Germline trimming cut 3 bases from V and 6 bases from J; bases unmatched to any gene: 10. From germline, CDR1 is MNHEY and CDR2 SMNVEV (reference sequence). The chain's CDR3 is CASSFLEPGQGHEKLFF. CDR3 nucleotide sequence: TGTGCCAGCAGTTTTCTGGAACCGGGACAGGGGCATGAAAAACTGTTTTTT.

The rearrangement uses TRBV28 and TRBJ2-2, with 7 nucleotides matching TRBD1. Germline CDR1 reads MDHEN; CDR2 reads SYDVKM. Trimming cost V 7 bases and J 7 bases; bases outside gene matches: 9. The CDR3 has 14 amino acids. The chain's CDR3 is CASKPDRFGGELFF. CDR3 sequence (DNA): TGTGCCAGCAAACCGGACAGGTTTGGCGGGGAGCTGTTTTTT.

V usage is TRBV12-5 and J usage is TRBJ1-1; a possible D gene is TRBD1 (5 bases). Germline V CDR1 and CDR2: LGHNT, FRNRAP. The CDR3 covers 12 residues. Trimming removed 4 bases at V and 5 bases at J, with 8 bases between. The CDR3 here is CASGWGGTEAFF. As DNA, the CDR3 is TGTGCTAGTGGTTGGGGGGGAACTGAAGCTTTCTTT.

The chain combines TRBV2 with TRBJ1-4; D is unresolved. Germline CDR1 and CDR2: SNHLY and FYNNEI. Trimming removed 6 bases from V and 3 bases from J, with 17 bases in between. The CDR3 covers 16 residues. For the CDR3, the DNA is TGTGCCAGCAGCGGAAGACACCCGCGAGCTAATGAAAAACTGTTTTTT. Amino acid sequence: CASSGRHPRANEKLFF.

The chain links TRBV6-2 or TRBV6-3 to TRBJ1-2; D unclear. V lost 6 bases to trimming and J lost 1 base, with 12 bases between them. CDR1 is MNHEY, CDR2 SVGEGT, per germline. This CDR3 is 14 amino acids long. DNA for the CDR3: TGTGCCAGCAGCCCCGGTCGTTTTAACTATGGCTACACCTTC. It specifies CASSPGRFNYGYTF.

The chain combines TRBV5-4 with TRBJ1-2; the D is unclear. This CDR3 spans 12 amino acids. V was trimmed by 5 bases and J by 4 bases, leaving 9 bases between them. Germline-derived CDR1 and CDR2 are SGHNT and YYREEE (reference sequence). The CDR3 DNA reads TGTGCCAGCAGTGGGAGGTTCTATGGCTACACCTTC. Translation gives CASSGRFYGYTF.

The rearrangement uses TRBV14 and TRBJ2-7, with TRBD1 identical over 11 bases. Germline assignment: CDR1 SGHDN and CDR2 FVKESK. The CDR3 covers 14 residues. J gave up 6 bases and V 4 bases, and 5 bases lay outside the gene matches. CDR3 sequence reads: CASSPWTGGSEQYF. In DNA form, the CDR3 reads TGTGCCAGCAGCCCCTGGACAGGGGGCTCCGAGCAGTACTTC.

This chain connects TRBV2 to TRBJ2-7, with unresolved D. Trimming removed 8 bases at V and 6 bases at J, with 14 bases between. The CDR3 totals 12 residues. Germline V gives CDR1 SNHLY, CDR2 FYNNEI. The CDR3 reads CASFAQSGEQYF. CDR3 in DNA: TGTGCCAGCTTTGCCCAGTCTGGCGAGCAGTACTTC.

The chain links TRBV19 to TRBJ2-6; the D gene is possibly TRBD2 (7 bases). Deletions cut 5 bases from V and 2 bases from J, with 19 bases between. This CDR3 has 18 residues. Germline V gene data show CDR1 as LNHDA and CDR2 as SQIVND (reference sequence). This CDR3 is CASSSVGGAQAGANVLTF. The DNA for the CDR3 is TGTGCCAGTAGTTCCGTGGGGGGGGCCCAGGCTGGGGCCAACGTCCTGACTTTC.

This chain joins TRBV21-1 and TRBJ1-1. TRBV21-1 is designated a pseudogene. This CDR3 contains 12 residues. In DNA form, the CDR3 reads TGTGCCAGCAGCAAAGTCCCCGGCGGAGCTTTCTTT. Translation gives CASSKVPGGAFF.